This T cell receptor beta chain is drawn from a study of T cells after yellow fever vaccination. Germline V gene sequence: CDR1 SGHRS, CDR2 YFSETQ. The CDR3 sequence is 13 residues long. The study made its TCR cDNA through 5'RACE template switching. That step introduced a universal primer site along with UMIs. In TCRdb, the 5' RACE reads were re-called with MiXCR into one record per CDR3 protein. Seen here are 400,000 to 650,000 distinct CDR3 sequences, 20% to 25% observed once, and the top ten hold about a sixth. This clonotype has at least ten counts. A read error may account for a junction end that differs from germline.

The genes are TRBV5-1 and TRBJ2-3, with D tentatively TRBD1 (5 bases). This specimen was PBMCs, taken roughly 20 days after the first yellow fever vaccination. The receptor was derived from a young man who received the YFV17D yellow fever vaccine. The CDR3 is CASSLQGTDTQYF. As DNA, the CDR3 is TGTGCCAGCAGCTTACAGGGCACAGATACGCAGTATTTT.